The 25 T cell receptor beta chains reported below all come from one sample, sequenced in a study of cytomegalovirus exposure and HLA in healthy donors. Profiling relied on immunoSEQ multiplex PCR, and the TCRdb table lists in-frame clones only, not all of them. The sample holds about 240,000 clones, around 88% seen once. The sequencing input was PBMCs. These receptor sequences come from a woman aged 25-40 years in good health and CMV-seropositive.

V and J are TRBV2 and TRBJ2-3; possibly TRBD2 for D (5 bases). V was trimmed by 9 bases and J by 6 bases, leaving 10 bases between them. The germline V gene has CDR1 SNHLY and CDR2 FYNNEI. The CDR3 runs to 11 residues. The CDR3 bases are TGTGCCAGGGGTTTAGCGGATACGCAGTATTTT. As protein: CARGLADTQYF. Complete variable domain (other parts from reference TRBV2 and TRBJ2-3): EPEVTQTPSHQVTQMGQEVILRCVPISNHLYFYWYRQILGQKVEFLVSFYNNEISEKSEIFDDQFSVERPDGSNFTLKIRSTKLEDSAMYFCARGLADTQYFGPGTRLTVL.

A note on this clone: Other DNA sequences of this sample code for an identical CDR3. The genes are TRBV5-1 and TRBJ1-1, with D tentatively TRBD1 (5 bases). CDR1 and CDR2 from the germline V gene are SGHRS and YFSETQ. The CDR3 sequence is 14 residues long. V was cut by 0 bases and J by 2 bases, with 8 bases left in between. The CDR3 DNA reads TGCGCCAGCAGCTTGGGGGGCGGAAACACTGAAGCTTTCTTT. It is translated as CASSLGGGNTEAFF.

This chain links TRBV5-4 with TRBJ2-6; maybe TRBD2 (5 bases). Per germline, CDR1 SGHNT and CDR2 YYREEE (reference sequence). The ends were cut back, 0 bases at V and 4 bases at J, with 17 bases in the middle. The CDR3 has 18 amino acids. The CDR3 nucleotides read TGTGCCAGCAGCTTGGCAGGTACTAGTAAGGGCGGGGCCAACGTCCTGACTTTC. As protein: CASSLAGTSKGGANVLTF.

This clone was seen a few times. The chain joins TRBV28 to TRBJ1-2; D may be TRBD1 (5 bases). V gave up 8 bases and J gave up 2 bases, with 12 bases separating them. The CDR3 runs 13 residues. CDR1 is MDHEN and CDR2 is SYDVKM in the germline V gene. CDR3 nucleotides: TGTGCCAGCTCGCCCGGGGGAAACTATGGCTACACCTTC. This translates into CASSPGGNYGYTF.

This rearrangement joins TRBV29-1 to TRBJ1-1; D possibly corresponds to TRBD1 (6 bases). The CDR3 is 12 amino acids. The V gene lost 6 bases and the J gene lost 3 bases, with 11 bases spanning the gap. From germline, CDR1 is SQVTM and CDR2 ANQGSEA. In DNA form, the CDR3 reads TGCAGCGTCCAGGGGTCTGACACTGAAGCTTTCTTT. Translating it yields CSVQGSDTEAFF.

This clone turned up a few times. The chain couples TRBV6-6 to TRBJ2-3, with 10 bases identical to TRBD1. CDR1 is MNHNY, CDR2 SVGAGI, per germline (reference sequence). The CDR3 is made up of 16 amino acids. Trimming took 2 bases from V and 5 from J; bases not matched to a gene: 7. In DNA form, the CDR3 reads TGTGCCAGCAGTTACAGGTTGACAGGGGGCGAAGATACGCAGTATTTT. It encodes CASSYRLTGGEDTQYF.

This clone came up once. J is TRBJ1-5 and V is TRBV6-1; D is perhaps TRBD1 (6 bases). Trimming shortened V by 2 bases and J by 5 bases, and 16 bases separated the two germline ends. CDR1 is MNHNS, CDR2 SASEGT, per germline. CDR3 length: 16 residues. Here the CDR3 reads CASSETGRGGDQPQHF. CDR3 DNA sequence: TGTGCCAGCAGTGAAACGGGCAGGGGCGGCGATCAGCCCCAGCATTTT.

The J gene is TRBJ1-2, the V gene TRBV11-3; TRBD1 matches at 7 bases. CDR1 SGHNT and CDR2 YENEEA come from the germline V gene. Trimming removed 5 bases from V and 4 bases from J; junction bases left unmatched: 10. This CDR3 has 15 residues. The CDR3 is CASSPRQGGGYGYTF. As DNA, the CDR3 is TGTGCCAGCAGCCCAAGACAGGGAGGAGGCTATGGCTACACCTTC.

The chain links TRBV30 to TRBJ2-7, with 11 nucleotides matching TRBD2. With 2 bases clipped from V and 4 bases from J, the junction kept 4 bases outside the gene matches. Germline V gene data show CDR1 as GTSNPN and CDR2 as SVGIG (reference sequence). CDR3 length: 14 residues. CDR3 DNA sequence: TGTGCCTGGAGTTTTGGGACTAGCGGATACGAGCAGTACTTC. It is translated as CAWSFGTSGYEQYF.

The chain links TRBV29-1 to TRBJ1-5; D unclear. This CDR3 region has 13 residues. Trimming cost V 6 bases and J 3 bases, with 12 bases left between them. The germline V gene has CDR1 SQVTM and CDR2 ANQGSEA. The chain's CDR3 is CSVYTDSNQPQHF. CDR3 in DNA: TGCAGCGTCTATACAGATTCCAATCAGCCCCAGCATTTT. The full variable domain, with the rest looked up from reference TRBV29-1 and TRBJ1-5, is SAVISQKPSRDICQRGTSLTIQCQVDSQVTMMFWYRQQPGQSLTLIATANQGSEATYESGFVIDKFPISRPNLTFSTLTVSNMSPEDSSIYLCSVYTDSNQPQHFGDGTRLSIL.

CDR3 amino acids: CASSFSLNTEAFF. The CDR3 region has the DNA TGTGCCAGCAGCTTTTCGTTGAACACTGAAGCTTTCTTT. J is TRBJ1-1 and V is TRBV7-9; D not resolved. The CDR3 consists of 13 residues. Germline V CDR1 and CDR2: SEHNR, FQNEAQ (reference sequence). The V gene lost 3 bases and the J gene lost 0 bases, with 5 bases spanning the gap.

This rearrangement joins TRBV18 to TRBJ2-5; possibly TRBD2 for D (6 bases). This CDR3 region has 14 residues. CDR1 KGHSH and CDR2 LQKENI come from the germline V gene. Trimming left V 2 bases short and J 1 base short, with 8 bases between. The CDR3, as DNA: TGTGCCAGCTCACCAACGGGGGTCCAAGAGACCCAGTACTTC. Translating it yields CASSPTGVQETQYF. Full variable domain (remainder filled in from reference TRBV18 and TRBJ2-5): NAGVMQNPRHLVRRRGQEARLRCSPMKGHSHVYWYRQLPEEGLKFMVYLQKENIIDESGMPKERFSAEFPKEGPSILRIQQVVRGDSAAYFCASSPTGVQETQYFGPGTRLLVL.

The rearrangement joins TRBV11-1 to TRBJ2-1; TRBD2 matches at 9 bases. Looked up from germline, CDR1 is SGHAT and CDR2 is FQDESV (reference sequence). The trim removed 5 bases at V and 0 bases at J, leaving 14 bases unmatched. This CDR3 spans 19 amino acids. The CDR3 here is CASSLLAGTPPSSYNEQFF. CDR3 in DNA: TGTGCCAGCAGCCTTCTAGCGGGGACACCCCCGAGCTCCTACAATGAGCAGTTCTTC.

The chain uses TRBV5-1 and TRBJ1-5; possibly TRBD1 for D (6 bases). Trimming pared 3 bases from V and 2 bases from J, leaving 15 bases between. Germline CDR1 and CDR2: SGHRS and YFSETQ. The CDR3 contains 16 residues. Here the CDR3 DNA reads TGCGCCAGCAGCTCGGATGTGACAGGAGGCAATCAGCCCCAGCATTTT. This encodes CASSSDVTGGNQPQHF.

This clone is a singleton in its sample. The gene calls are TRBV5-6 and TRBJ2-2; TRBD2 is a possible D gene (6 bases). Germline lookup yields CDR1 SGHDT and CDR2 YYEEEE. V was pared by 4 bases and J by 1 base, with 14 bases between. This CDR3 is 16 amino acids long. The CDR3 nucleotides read TGTGCCAGCAGCGACACGGGGGAGAGGAACACCGGGGAGCTGTTTTTT. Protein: CASSDTGERNTGELFF.

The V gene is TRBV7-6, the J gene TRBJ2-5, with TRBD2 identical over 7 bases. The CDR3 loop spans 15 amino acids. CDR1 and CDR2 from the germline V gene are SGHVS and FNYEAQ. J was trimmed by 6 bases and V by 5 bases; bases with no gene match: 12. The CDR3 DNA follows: TGTGCCAGCAGCCGGGAGACTAGCCTTCTCAAGACCCAGTACTTC. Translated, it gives CASSRETSLLKTQYF.

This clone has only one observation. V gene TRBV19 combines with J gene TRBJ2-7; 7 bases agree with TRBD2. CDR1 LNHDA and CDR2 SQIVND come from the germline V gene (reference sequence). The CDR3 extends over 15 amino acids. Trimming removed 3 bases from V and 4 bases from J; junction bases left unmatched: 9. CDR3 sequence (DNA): TGTGCCAGTAGTATTATTGCGGGAGCGAGATACGAGCAGTACTTC. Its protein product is CASSIIAGARYEQYF.

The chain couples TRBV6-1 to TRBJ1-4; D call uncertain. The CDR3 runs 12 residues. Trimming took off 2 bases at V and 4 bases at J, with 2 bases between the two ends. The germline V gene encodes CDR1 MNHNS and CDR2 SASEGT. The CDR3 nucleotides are TGTGCCAGCAGTGAATATAATGAAAAACTGTTTTTT. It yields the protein CASSEYNEKLFF.

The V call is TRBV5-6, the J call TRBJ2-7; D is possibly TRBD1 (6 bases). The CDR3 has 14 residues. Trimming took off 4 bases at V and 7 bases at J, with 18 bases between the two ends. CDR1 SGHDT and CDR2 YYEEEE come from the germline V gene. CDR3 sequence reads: CASSVLRTGSEQYF. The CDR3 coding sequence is TGTGCCAGCAGCGTTCTGCGAACAGGGAGTGAGCAGTACTTC.

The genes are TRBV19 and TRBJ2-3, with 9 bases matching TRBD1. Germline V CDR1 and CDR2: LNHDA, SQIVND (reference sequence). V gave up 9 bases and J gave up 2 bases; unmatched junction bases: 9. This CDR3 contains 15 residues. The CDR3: CASVSGQGYTDTQYF. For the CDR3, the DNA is TGTGCCAGCGTCTCGGGACAGGGATACACAGATACGCAGTATTTT.

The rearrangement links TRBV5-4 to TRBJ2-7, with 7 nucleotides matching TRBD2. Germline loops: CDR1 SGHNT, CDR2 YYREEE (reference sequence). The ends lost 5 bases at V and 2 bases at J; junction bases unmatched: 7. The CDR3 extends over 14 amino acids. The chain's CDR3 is CASSHLAAPYEQYF. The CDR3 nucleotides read TGTGCCAGCAGTCACCTAGCGGCCCCCTACGAGCAGTACTTC.

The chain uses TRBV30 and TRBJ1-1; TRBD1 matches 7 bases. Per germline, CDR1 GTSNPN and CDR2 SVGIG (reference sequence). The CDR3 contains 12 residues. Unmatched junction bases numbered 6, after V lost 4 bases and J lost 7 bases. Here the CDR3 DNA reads TGTGCCTGGACTGGGACAGCTCTTGAAGCTTTCTTT. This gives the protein CAWTGTALEAFF. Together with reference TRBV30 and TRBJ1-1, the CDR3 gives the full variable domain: SQTIHQWPATLVQPVGSPLSLECTVEGTSNPNLYWYRQAAGRGLQLLFYSVGIGQISSEVPQNLSASRPQDRQFILSSKKLLLSDSGFYLCAWTGTALEAFFGQGTRLTVV.

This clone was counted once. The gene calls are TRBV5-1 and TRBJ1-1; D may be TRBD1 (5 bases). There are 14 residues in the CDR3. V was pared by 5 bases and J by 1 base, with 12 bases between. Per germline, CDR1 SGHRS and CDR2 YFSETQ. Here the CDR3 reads CASSQGTGNTEAFF. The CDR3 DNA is TGCGCCAGCAGTCAAGGAACAGGGAACACTGAAGCTTTCTTT.

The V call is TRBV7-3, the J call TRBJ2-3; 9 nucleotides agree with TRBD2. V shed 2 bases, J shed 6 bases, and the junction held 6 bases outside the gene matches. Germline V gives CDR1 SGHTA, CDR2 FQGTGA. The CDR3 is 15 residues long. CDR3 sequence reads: CASSLSREGTDTQYF. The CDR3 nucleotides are TGTGCCAGCAGCTTATCGCGGGAGGGTACTGATACGCAGTATTTT.

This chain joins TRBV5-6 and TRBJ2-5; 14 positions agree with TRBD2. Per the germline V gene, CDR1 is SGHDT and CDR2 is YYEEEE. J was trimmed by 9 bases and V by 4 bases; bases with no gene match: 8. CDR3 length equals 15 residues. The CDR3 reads CASSHLTSGRVAQYF. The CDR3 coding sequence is TGTGCCAGCAGCCACCTGACTAGCGGGAGGGTAGCCCAGTACTTC.